This record looks at one TCR beta chain sequence and its context. Which antigen it targets is not known. Base qualities were left out, and no much larger clone turns up one base away. The cohort consisted of hundreds of healthy bone marrow donors. All cohort members were sampled while nominally healthy, although unrecorded immune exposures were likely present. The donor tested CMV seropositive, placing the donor among the 289 seropositive members of the cohort. A peripheral blood sample was collected from each donor, and TCR beta sequencing was performed on peripheral blood mononuclear cells. The Qiagen DNeasy Blood Extraction Kit was used to extract genomic DNA from the blood cell samples. Germline trimming amounts to 2 bases on V and 3 bases on J, with 1 as the count of junction bases outside the gene matches. The CDR1 and CDR2 encoded by the germline V gene are SGDLS and YYNGEE. The CDR3 goes from the cysteine to the phenylalanine over 14 residues. The sequence is cut down to CDR3 DNA, 42 bases in frame from base 1.

This sample is part of a study of cytomegalovirus exposure and HLA in healthy donors (dated 2017 in TCRdb). As for the study more broadly: An earlier analysis of some 620 of the donors reported 250 to 300 Gb of sequence data and around 110 million unique TCR beta sequences obtained from around 180 million T cells. Approximately 330 gigabases of sequencing data and around 90 million unique TCR sequences made up an early release that covered under 750 HLA-typed donors. Of the approximately 400 genotyped donors, 81% fell in the genetic ancestry cluster associated with self-reported Caucasian donors. The study aimed to test whether cataloging public T cell receptors could reveal signatures of past pathogen exposure. Using immunosequencing, the study profiled T cell repertoires from 500 to 800 subjects and related those repertoires to cytomegalovirus serostatus. Along with the approximately 650-subject first cohort, a separate validation cohort of 120 different subjects was used. To predict cytomegalovirus infection status, the study brought together high-throughput TCR immunosequencing, statistical association of individual TCRs with disease status, and machine learning. A later analysis re-examined previously published TCR beta repertoires from about 700 donors and added high-resolution HLA genotyping to investigate patterns of TCR occurrence. Rather than using new phenotypic data, the later analysis identified candidate immune exposures from TCR beta sequences and from how often those sequences occurred across donors. An earlier analysis of some 600 of the donors applied high-throughput TCR beta sequencing to assess whether each TCR beta V gene segment acted as functional or pseudogenic. Donor age, sex, ethnicity and CMV serostatus were compiled alongside the repertoire data. In a later genetic analysis, genome-wide SNP genotypes for about three fifths of the 666 donors were used, and that subset was treated as a discovery cohort. Every repertoire in the discovery cohort had been generated on one and the same sequencing platform. Both class I and class II loci were covered by HLA typing, at four-digit resolution. Typing coverage varied by locus: roughly 629-630 donors for A, B, C, DRB1 and DQB1; 522 for DQA1; about 600 for DPA1; around 450 for DPB1. Five DR-DQ haplotypes were treated as single units for association and clustering because of strong linkage in the cohort. On average, 235,054 unique TCR beta nucleotide sequences were sequenced per donor among about 400 genotyped donors of the cohort, with about 19% of those sequences being non-productive. Study-level results and caveats: Roughly uniform sequencing depth across donors was assumed in presence/absence analyses, although this assumption may not hold. In a later analysis, HLA-associated TCR beta chains showed more clonal expansion and lower generation probabilities than non-associated chains that were equally common. In an earlier analysis of roughly 560 of the donors, most TCR beta V segments were observed in productive rearrangements about 90% or about 30% of the time, broadly matching IMGT annotations. A later analysis reported that several top co-occurrence clusters appeared linked to parvovirus B19, influenza, CMV and Epstein-Barr virus. In a later genetic analysis, fewer N-insertions in productive TCRs were reported among donors in an Asian-associated ancestry cluster than the 666-donor mean. According to the authors, the approach could potentially be generalized to other disease states and immunological phenotypes. In vitro tests confirmed that three of the cytomegalovirus-associated TCR beta chains recognize cytomegalovirus antigens. In the study, 150 to 200 TCR beta chains were listed as associated with cytomegalovirus. HLA typing was unavailable for some donors at each locus, so association tests used only the typed subset. In a later analysis, TCR association rates were found to vary across HLA loci, with the most associated TCRs seen for DRB1 alleles and the fewest for HLA-C alleles. Correlated functional status among segregating V segments might be attributable to linkage disequilibrium, but an unknown experimental factor could not be ruled out. An association between a missense DCLRE1C variant and V-gene and J-gene trimming of TCR beta chains was found in a later genetic analysis and replicated in an independent cohort. Roughly 17 rarely observed V segments, including chromosome 9 orphons, were excluded from the earlier analysis of approximately 600 of the donors because counts were too low. A later analysis found that most CMV-associated TCR beta chains appeared HLA-restricted, with HLA associations seemingly driven largely by CMV exposure. CMV serostatus was the only immune exposure information available for the cohort. Across donors, most TCR sequences were observed very rarely, whereas some public TCRs were present in many individuals. The classifier was reported to diagnose cytomegalovirus status with high specificity and sensitivity in both the original cohort and the validation cohort. Specific HLA alleles were associated with more than 15,000 TCR beta sequences at a false discovery rate of 0.05 in a later analysis. A cluster of highly shared sequence variants was judged likely to be a technical artifact of the sequencing pipeline. When HLA alleles, especially DR and DQ, strongly co-occurred, attributing TCR associations to individual alleles was difficult. Some IMGT-functional V segments, including TRBV6-2 and TRBV6-3, could not be told apart with the 87-base-pair reads, so those segments were excluded. A further reported finding was that TCR beta sequences accurately predicted the HLA-A and HLA-B alleles for most subjects in the first cohort. The cohort was sequenced for TCR beta chains only, and without alpha or paired-chain data the features that could be detected were limited.

Libraries were made using the immunoSEQ multiplex PCR assay. For the multiplex PCR, a mixture combining 60 forward primers for TCR Vbeta segments and 13 reverse primers for TCR Jbeta segments was used. The CDR3 region of rearranged TCR beta genes was amplified from genomic DNA by a multiplex PCR assay. On the Illumina HiSeq System, the amplified TCR beta libraries were sequenced as 87-base-pair reads. As for the original processing: A later analysis counted approximately 76 million unique TCR beta chains across the 666 repertoires, and about 10 million of these chains were shared by at least two donors. Raw reads were error-corrected and collapsed into unique sequences by a nearest-neighbor algorithm in which closely related sequences were merged to remove PCR and sequencing errors. To assign V, D and J gene segments, CDR3 sequences were aligned to IMGT reference sequences. Each retained sequence needed at least a six-nucleotide match to both a V gene segment and a J gene segment. A rearrangement was called productive if the CDR3 had no stop codons and remained in frame with V and J, and every other rearrangement was called non-productive. CDR3 was defined according to IMGT convention as the region running from the second conserved V-encoded cysteine to the conserved J-encoded phenylalanine. In an earlier analysis of just under 600 of the donors, sequences lacking an unambiguous match to a single V gene segment were excluded. In an earlier analysis of around 590 of the donors, a V segment was called functional when productive rearrangements were above 56.7%, and segregating when the standard deviation between donors exceeded 5%. A statistical classification framework was developed to diagnose cytomegalovirus status using the catalog of TCR beta chain sequences. V and J gene assignment, in a later analysis, came from comparing TCR nucleotide sequences with IMGT/GENE-DB human TR gene sequences. The TCRdist pipeline was used in a later analysis to assign CDR3 sequences and most-parsimonious VDJ recombination scenarios. A later analysis defined each TCR beta chain by its CDR3 amino acid sequence plus V-gene family, and excluded reads lacking a unique V-gene family. In a later analysis, nearly 600 highly shared, low-generation-probability nucleotide sequences were removed to address suspected cross-contamination and a sequencing artifact. In a later analysis, a clonal expansion index for each public chain was calculated from normalized within-repertoire ranks of inferred template counts. Generation probabilities in a later analysis came from a VDJ recombination model fitted to out-of-frame rearrangements, and those results were checked against IGoR. A later analysis scored TCR-TCR, TCR-HLA and TCR-CMV co-occurrence with hypergeometric tests, applying a repertoire-size bias correction to TCR pairs. To estimate false discovery rates, a later analysis permuted the HLA or CMV assignments 20 times. In a later analysis, co-occurring TCRs were grouped using DBSCAN, with TCRdist sequence similarity added in when clustering inside HLA-allele-positive subsets. Repertoires with fewer than 30,000 or more than 120,000 public chains were left out of co-occurrence clustering, as were a few repertoires with anomalous nucleotide sharing. Entries here come from immuneACCESS through TCRdb and include only in-frame sequences with V and J called. Some clones fail to appear in such tables; in the studies checked, an unresolved V gene covers under half of the shortfall, and the cause of the remainder is unknown. Clone size and the V and J calls come from that table; the DNA yielded D and trimming. The table for this sample lists fewer than 130,000 clones; more than 70% of them were counted only once. The top ten constitute around 2.9% of the sample.

The sequencing input was PBMCs. The sequence was obtained from a woman aged 60 to 75 in good health and CMV-seropositive. Recombination joined TRBV9 with TRBJ2-5; 10 central nucleotides agree with TRBD1. The nucleotide sequence reads TGTGCCAGCAGCGTGGGACAGGGGAAAGAGACCCAGTACTTC. Its amino acids are CASSVGQGKETQYF.